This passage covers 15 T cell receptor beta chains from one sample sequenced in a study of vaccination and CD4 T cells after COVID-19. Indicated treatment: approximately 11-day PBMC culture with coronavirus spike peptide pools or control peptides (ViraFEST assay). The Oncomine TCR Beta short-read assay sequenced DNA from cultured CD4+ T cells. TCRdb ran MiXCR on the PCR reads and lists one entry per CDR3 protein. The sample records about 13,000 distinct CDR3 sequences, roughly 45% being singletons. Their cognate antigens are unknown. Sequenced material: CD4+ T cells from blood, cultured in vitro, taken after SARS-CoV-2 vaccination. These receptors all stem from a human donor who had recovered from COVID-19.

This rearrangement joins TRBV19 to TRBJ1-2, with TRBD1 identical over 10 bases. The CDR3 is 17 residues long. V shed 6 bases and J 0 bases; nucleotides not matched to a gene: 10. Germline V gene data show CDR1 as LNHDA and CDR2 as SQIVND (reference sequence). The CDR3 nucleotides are TGTGCCAGTAGAGCTGGACAGGGGGGAAGTTCTAACTATGGCTACACCTTC. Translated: CASRAGQGGSSNYGYTF.

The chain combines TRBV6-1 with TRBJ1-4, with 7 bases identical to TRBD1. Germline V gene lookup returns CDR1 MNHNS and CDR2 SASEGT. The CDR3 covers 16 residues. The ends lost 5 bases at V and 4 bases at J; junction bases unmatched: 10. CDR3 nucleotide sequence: TGTGCCAGCAGTCGCAAACCGGGACAGTTTAATGAAAAACTGTTTTTT. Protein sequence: CASSRKPGQFNEKLFF.

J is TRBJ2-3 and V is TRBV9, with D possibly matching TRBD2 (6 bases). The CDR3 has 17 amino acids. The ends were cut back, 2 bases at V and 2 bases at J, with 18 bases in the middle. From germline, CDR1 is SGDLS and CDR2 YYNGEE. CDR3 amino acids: CASSVLKTSLNTDTQYF. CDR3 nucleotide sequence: TGTGCCAGCAGCGTTCTGAAAACTAGCTTAAACACAGATACGCAGTATTTT.

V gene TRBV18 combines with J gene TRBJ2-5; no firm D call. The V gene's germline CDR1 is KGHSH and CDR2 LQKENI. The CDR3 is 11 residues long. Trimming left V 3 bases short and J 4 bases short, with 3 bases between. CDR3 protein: CASSPGETQYF. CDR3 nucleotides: TGTGCCAGCTCACCGGGAGAGACCCAGTACTTC.

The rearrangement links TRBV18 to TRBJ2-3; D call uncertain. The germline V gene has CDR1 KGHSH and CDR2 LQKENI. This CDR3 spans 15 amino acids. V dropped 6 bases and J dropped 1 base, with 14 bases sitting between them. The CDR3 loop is CASSAPLTGTDTQYF. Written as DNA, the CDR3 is TGTGCCAGCTCGGCGCCCTTAACGGGCACAGATACGCAGTATTTT.

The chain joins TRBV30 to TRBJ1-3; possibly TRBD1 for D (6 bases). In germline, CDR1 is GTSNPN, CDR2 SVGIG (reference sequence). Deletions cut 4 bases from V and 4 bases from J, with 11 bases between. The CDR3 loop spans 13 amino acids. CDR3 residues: CAWTHDRGNTIYF. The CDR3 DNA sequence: TGTGCCTGGACACACGACAGGGGAAACACCATATATTTT.

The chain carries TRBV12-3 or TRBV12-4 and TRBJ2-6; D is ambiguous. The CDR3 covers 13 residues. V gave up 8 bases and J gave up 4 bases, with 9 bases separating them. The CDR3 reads CASRLEGANVLTF. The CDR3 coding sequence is TGTGCCAGCCGATTGGAGGGGGCCAACGTCCTGACTTTC.

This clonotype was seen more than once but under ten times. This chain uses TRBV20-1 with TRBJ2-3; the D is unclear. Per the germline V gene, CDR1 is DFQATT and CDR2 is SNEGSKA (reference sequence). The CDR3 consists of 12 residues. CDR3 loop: CSALESTDTQYF. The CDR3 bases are TGCAGCGCTCTAGAGAGCACAGATACGCAGTATTTT.

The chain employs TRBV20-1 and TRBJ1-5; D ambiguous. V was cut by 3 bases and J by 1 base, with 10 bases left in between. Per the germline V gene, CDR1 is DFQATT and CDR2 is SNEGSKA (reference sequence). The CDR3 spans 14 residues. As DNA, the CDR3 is TGCAGTGCTAGTAGCTGGGAAAGCAATCAGCCCCAGCATTTT. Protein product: CSASSWESNQPQHF.

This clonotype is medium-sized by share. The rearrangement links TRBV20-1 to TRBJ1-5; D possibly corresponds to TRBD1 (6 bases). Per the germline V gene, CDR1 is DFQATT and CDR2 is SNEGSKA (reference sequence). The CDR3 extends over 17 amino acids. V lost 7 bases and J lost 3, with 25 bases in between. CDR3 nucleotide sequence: TGCAGTGTCCCCTTCCGGGGGGGGGGCGATATCAATCAGCCCCAGCATTTT. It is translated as CSVPFRGGGDINQPQHF.

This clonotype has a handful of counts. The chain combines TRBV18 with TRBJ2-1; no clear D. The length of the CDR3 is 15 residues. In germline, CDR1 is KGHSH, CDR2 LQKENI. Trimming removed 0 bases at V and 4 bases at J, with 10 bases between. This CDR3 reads CASSPPGLTYNEQFF. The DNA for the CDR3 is TGTGCCAGCTCACCACCGGGCTTAACATACAATGAGCAGTTCTTC.

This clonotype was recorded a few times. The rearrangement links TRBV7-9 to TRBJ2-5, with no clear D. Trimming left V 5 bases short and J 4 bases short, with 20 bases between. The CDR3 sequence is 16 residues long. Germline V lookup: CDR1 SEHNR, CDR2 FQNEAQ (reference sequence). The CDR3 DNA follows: TGTGCCAGCAGCCCTCCCGGGCTCCCAGGAGTAGAGACCCAGTACTTC. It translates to CASSPPGLPGVETQYF.

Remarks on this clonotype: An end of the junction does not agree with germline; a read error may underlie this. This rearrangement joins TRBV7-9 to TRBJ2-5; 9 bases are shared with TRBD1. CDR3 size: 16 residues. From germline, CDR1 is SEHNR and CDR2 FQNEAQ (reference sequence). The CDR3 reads CASSFSTGGYQETRYF. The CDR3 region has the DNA TGTGCCAGCAGCTTTTCGACAGGGGGGTACCAAGAGACCCGGTACTTC.

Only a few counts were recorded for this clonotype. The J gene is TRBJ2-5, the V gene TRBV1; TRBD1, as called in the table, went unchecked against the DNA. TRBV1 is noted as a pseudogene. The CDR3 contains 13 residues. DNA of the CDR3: TGCACCAGCAGCCGACTAGGCGCCGAGACCCAGTACTTC. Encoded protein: CTSSRLGAETQYF.

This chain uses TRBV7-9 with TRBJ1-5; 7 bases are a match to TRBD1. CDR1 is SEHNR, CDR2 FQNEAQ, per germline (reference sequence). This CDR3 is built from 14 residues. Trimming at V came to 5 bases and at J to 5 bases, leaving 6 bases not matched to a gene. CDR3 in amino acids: CASSLDRDYQPQHF. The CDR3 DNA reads TGTGCCAGCAGCCTCGACAGGGATTATCAGCCCCAGCATTTT.